These 2 T cell receptor beta chains were sequenced from one sample in a study of shared clonotypes between healthy human individuals. Only in-frame clones appear in the TCRdb table, and some are missing; sequencing was by immunoSEQ multiplex PCR. The table includes roughly 500,000 clones, around 75% detected once. Sequencing used PBMCs. These receptors all come from a woman between 40 and 50 years old in good health. Some clones in this sample may be carry-over from other donors' samples.

This chain connects TRBV27 to TRBJ2-7; 7 bases match TRBD2. The CDR3 loop spans 14 amino acids. Germline assignment: CDR1 MNHEY and CDR2 SMNVEV (reference sequence). The trim removed 5 bases at V and 0 bases at J, leaving 4 bases unmatched. The CDR3 here is CASSAREASYEQYF. CDR3 DNA sequence: TGTGCCAGCAGTGCCCGGGAGGCCTCCTACGAGCAGTACTTC.

V and J are TRBV19 and TRBJ1-5; D not resolved. Germline loops: CDR1 LNHDA, CDR2 SQIVND (reference sequence). V was pared by 5 bases and J by 5 bases, with 13 bases between. The CDR3 is 14 residues long. The CDR3 reads CASSPKANHQPQHF. As DNA, the CDR3 is TGTGCCAGTAGTCCCAAAGCCAATCATCAGCCCCAGCATTTT.